This T cell receptor beta chain was recovered during a study of cytomegalovirus exposure and HLA in healthy donors. Broader study findings: In a later analysis, a genetic analysis reported fewer productive-TCR N-insertions in an Asian-associated ancestry cluster than the cohort average. Clonal expansion was found to be greater in HLA-associated TCR beta chains than in equally common others in a later analysis.

There are 15 residues in the CDR3. In germline, CDR1 is MNHNS, CDR2 SASEGT. On this clone itself: As yet, its antigen is unknown.

The study ran its PCR with 60 Vbeta and 13 Jbeta primers. Only in-frame clones appear in the TCRdb table, and some are missing; sequencing was by immunoSEQ multiplex PCR. Among around 140,000 clones, roughly 78% were seen once, and the ten largest hold over 4%. The chain recombines TRBV6-1 with TRBJ2-5; 8 bases line up with TRBD1. The J call is in doubt because the DNA end fits TRBJ2-7 better. The sequence was obtained from a man aged 50-60 years in good health and CMV-seropositive. The sample taken for sequencing was PBMCs. DNA for the CDR3: TGTGCCAGCAGGGAAACCGGGACAGGTGCTTACGAGCAGTACTTC. It is translated as CASRETGTGAYEQYF.